What follows are 9 T cell receptor beta chains derived from one specimen sequenced in a study of blood T cell repertoires in COVID-19. The repertoire was sequenced with immunoSEQ multiplex PCR; TCRdb's copy has only in-frame clones and lacks some. The top ten hold 1.5% to 2% of the sample, which has a few hundred thousand clones, roughly 91% seen once. Material for sequencing was peripheral blood. The receptors here all came from a woman aged 25 to 45 with COVID-19, enrolled during active disease.

This clone was picked up a small number of times. The chain links TRBV6-1 to TRBJ2-7; tentatively, D is TRBD1 (6 bases). Deletions cut 0 bases from V and 0 bases from J, with 9 bases between. Germline lookup yields CDR1 MNHNS and CDR2 SASEGT. The CDR3 loop spans 15 amino acids. The CDR3 here is CASSEAQGSSYEQYF. The CDR3 DNA reads as TGTGCCAGCAGTGAAGCACAGGGAAGCTCCTACGAGCAGTACTTC.

The rearrangement uses TRBV28 and TRBJ1-2; D is possibly TRBD1 (5 bases). V was pared by 3 bases and J by 3 bases, with 14 bases between. Germline CDR1 reads MDHEN; CDR2 reads SYDVKM. This CDR3 has 15 amino acids. The CDR3 DNA is TGTGCCAGCAGTTTGTCTCCAGGGTTCGACTATGGCTACACCTTC. Amino acids: CASSLSPGFDYGYTF.

This clone was detected only a few times. The genes are TRBV4-1 and TRBJ1-2; 9 nucleotides line up with TRBD1. Looked up from germline, CDR1 is MGHRA and CDR2 is YSYEKL. Losses at the gene ends were 1 base for V and 7 bases for J; bases not matched to a gene: 19. The CDR3 spans 19 residues. The CDR3 nucleotides are TGCGCCAGCAGCCAAGGGGTCAACCGGGACAGGGAGGGCTTGAGTGGCTACACCTTC. It translates to CASSQGVNRDREGLSGYTF.

This clone was detected once. The chain employs TRBV7-2 and TRBJ1-5; D possibly corresponds to TRBD1 (5 bases). The germline gives CDR1 SGHTA, CDR2 FQGNSA. Trimming removed 3 bases at V and 5 bases at J, with 11 bases between. The CDR3 has 14 amino acids. The CDR3 protein is CASSLSRADQPQHF. The CDR3 DNA follows: TGTGCCAGCAGCTTGTCCAGGGCCGATCAGCCCCAGCATTTT.

This chain connects TRBV11-2 to TRBJ2-7; D is perhaps TRBD2 (5 bases). CDR1 is SGHAT, CDR2 FQNNGV, per germline. CDR3 length equals 16 residues. Between the trimmed V and J ends, which lost 0 bases and 0 bases, there was a span of 12 bases. The CDR3 bases are TGTGCCAGCAGCTTAGATTTGGGTGGGAGCTCCTACGAGCAGTACTTC. It codes for CASSLDLGGSSYEQYF.

This rearrangement joins TRBV24-1 to TRBJ1-1; 9 positions match TRBD1. Germline V gene data show CDR1 as KGHDR and CDR2 as SFDVKD. J lost 1 base, V lost 4 bases, and 3 bases had no gene match. The CDR3 is made up of 15 amino acids. CDR3 amino acids: CATSDAGQGNTEAFF. CDR3 in DNA: TGTGCCACCAGTGACGCGGGACAGGGGAACACTGAAGCTTTCTTT.

The chain couples TRBV28 to TRBJ2-7, with TRBD1 matching over 9 bases. The CDR3 contains 15 residues. V was pared by 3 bases and J by 6 bases, with 9 bases of the junction left unmatched. Looked up from germline, CDR1 is MDHEN and CDR2 is SYDVKM. CDR3 bases: TGTGCCAGCAGTTTGGGGGGGACAGGGTCTGGCGAGCAGTACGTC. This gives the protein CASSLGGTGSGEQYV.

The genes are TRBV5-1 and TRBJ2-5; weak D call: TRBD2 (5 bases). CDR1 and CDR2 from the germline V gene are SGHRS and YFSETQ. This CDR3 has 14 residues. Trimming took off 2 bases at V and 3 bases at J, with 11 bases between the two ends. The DNA of the CDR3 is TGCGCCAGCAGCTTTGGTGGGAGAGAAGAGACCCAGTACTTC. Translation gives CASSFGGREETQYF. The variable domain in full, with the rest retrieved from reference TRBV5-1 and TRBJ2-5, is KAGVTQTPRYLIKTRGQQVTLSCSPISGHRSVSWYQQTPGQGLQFLFEYFSETQRNKGNFPGRFSGRQFSNSRSEMNVSTLELGDSALYLCASSFGGREETQYFGPGTRLLVL.

This chain connects TRBV19 to TRBJ2-7, with 8 positions matching TRBD1. After removal of 5 bases from V and 5 bases from J, the junction contained 5 bases not matched to a gene. Germline V gene data show CDR1 as LNHDA and CDR2 as SQIVND (reference sequence). This CDR3 comprises 13 residues. The CDR3 DNA is TGTGCCAGTAGTGCGACAGGGGCCCACGAGCAGTACTTC. Protein: CASSATGAHEQYF.